The TCR beta chain described here comes from a study of molecular identifiers for immune sequencing clone quantification (dated by TCRdb to 2016 to 2019). Turning to the overall study: For a replicate experiment, RNA from approximately 20,000 or 100,000 naive CD8 T cells was divided into five aliquots, of which four were sequenced. The study was a methods study using CD8 T cells to benchmark molecular-identifier clustering-based TCR repertoire sequencing (MIDCIRS) and TCR RNA copy counting.

Libraries of naive CD8 T cells were built from about 21,000 to 970,000 sorted cells, with 10%, 30% or 50% of the purified RNA used. On a BD FACSAria II, naive CD8 T cells were FACS-sorted as CD8+CD4-CCR7+CD45RA+ and collected into RLT Plus buffer. Detection sensitivity was tested by spiking Jurkat RNA equal to some 10 TCR copies' worth into samples containing roughly 19,000-1,100,000 naive CD8 T cells. Enrichment of CD8 T cells was performed with RosetteSep CD8+ T Cell Enrichment Cocktail and Ficoll-Paque, after which ACK red cell lysis was carried out. As for this clonotype: The antigen this receptor binds is unknown. A much larger clonotype is one base distant, so this may be a read error.

General findings and caveats noted by the study authors: Modeling estimated 2.5 to 3 recovered TCR RNA copies per cell, compared with about 10 by digital PCR, which implies roughly 30% capture efficiency. Spiked-in Jurkat TCR RNA (approximately 10 copies' worth), which is not part of the donor repertoire, was contained in the naive libraries. When barcode sub-clustering was not used, chimeric consensus sequences inflated TCR diversity, with chimeras reaching as high as 47%. Spiked-in Jurkat TCR RNA equal to a single cell's worth was reported to be detectable even within one million naive CD8 T cells. In CMV-specific effector cells, clones with more than 20 RNA copies accounted for over 99% of molecules, whereas in naive cells such clones accounted for under 1%. The sizes of highly expanded clones could end up underestimated when identical TCR molecules share a barcode.

Library preparation employed PCR. Sequenced using an Illumina HiSeq 4000. Preparation of bulk TCR libraries followed a previously described approach, with the TCR primers listed in Table S5. The Qiagen AllPrep DNA/RNA kit was used to purify total RNA. Reads from multiple sequencing runs of the same library were pooled before analysis. In the paper's pipeline: Reads were retained only if an exact TCR constant sequence was present, and the retained reads were trimmed to 150 nt and grouped according to their 12-nt molecular barcodes. Within each barcode group, reads were sub-clustered at a 15% Levenshtein threshold, and quality-weighted consensus sequences were built per RNA molecule. Non-functional sequences were removed, as were lower-count sequences one edit away from another. Barcode sub-clusters with fewer than 20% of the maximum read count were removed, based on fitting two negative binomial distributions. The public reads were run again by TCRdb, first through fastp at Q25 and then through MiXCR, and only productive beta chains were kept. Every CDR3 protein is listed once, alongside the most common genes and DNA of its rows. TCRdb, not the authors, supplied the V and J calls. Counted in this sample were 490,000 or so distinct CDR3 sequences; about 20% of them appeared once. Around 0.86% of the sample comes from the top ten.

Reading from cysteine to phenylalanine, the CDR3 counts 17 amino acids. Only CDR3 DNA remains: 51 bases, in frame from the first base. Trimming removed 3 bases from V and 8 bases from J, leaving 24 bases between the germline ends. CDR1 and CDR2 were assigned from the germline V gene (reference sequence) as MNHEY and SMNVEV. The chain was built from TRBV27 and TRBJ2-3; the D gene is perhaps TRBD2, on 6 matching bases. Sequences were obtained from naive CD8+ T cells from blood, with Jurkat cell RNA spiked in. The sample's cell subset or site label, in plain terms: FACS-sorted CD8+CD4-CCR7+CD45RA+ naive T cells. This TCR came from a human donor in good health. Some libraries in this study had Jurkat cell RNA spiked in. In nucleotides, the sequence is TGTGCCAGCAGTTTCAGTAGGGGACTGGGAGGAGAGAGTACGCAGTATTTT. This sequence encodes CASSFSRGLGGESTQYF.